The 13 T cell receptor beta chains below all came from one sample that was sequenced in a study of cytomegalovirus exposure and HLA in healthy donors. PCR amplification relied on 60 Vbeta primers (plus 13 Jbeta primers). Sequencing was performed with immunoSEQ multiplex PCR; in TCRdb, only in-frame clones are kept and a portion is missing. The sample yields roughly 70,000 clones, around 70% seen once. Specimen: PBMCs. The receptors shown here come from a male donor in good health and CMV-seropositive.

The rearrangement uses TRBV14 and TRBJ2-1, with 7 bases matching TRBD2. V was pared by 4 bases and J by 3 bases, with 9 bases of the junction left unmatched. From germline, CDR1 is SGHDN and CDR2 FVKESK. The CDR3 contains 16 residues. CDR3 amino acids: CASSPLGWTSYNEQFF. Here the CDR3 DNA reads TGTGCCAGCAGCCCCTTGGGCTGGACTAGCTACAATGAGCAGTTCTTC.

V gene TRBV6-1 combines with J gene TRBJ1-6, with 9 bases identical to TRBD1. CDR1 is MNHNS, CDR2 SASEGT, per germline. This CDR3 is 14 amino acids long. The V and J ends lost 5 bases and 7 bases, in that order; junction bases with no gene match: 3. CDR3 in DNA: TGTGCCAGCAGTAGGACAGGGGAAAATTCACCCCTCCACTTT. Protein product: CASSRTGENSPLHF.

The chain uses TRBV30 and TRBJ2-1; D possibly corresponds to TRBD1 (6 bases). Trimming left V 3 bases short and J 4 bases short, with 10 bases between. The CDR3 covers 13 residues. Germline V lookup: CDR1 GTSNPN, CDR2 SVGIG (reference sequence). This CDR3 reads CAWSRDKYNEQFF. The DNA for the CDR3 is TGTGCCTGGAGCCGGGACAAGTACAATGAGCAGTTCTTC. Full variable domain (missing parts from reference TRBV30 and TRBJ2-1): SQTIHQWPATLVQPVGSPLSLECTVEGTSNPNLYWYRQAAGRGLQLLFYSVGIGQISSEVPQNLSASRPQDRQFILSSKKLLLSDSGFYLCAWSRDKYNEQFFGPGTRLTVL.

In this sample, this clone turned up a few times. The CDR3 DNA sequence: TGCGCCAGCAGCTGGGGACACGCGGACTCCTACGAGCAGTACTTC. Its protein product is CASSWGHADSYEQYF. The chain carries TRBV5-1 and TRBJ2-7; D perhaps matches TRBD1 (6 bases). Per the germline V gene, CDR1 is SGHRS and CDR2 is YFSETQ. The CDR3 extends over 15 amino acids. Trimming cost V 3 bases and J 0 bases, with 13 bases left between them.

The chain links TRBV9 to TRBJ2-7, with 7 nucleotides matching TRBD1. The CDR3 sequence is 15 residues long. The trim removed 0 bases at V and 2 bases at J, leaving 5 bases unmatched. Germline V gene lookup returns CDR1 SGDLS and CDR2 YYNGEE. This CDR3 reads CASSVAPGTAYEQYF. CDR3 nucleotide sequence: TGTGCCAGCAGCGTAGCTCCCGGGACAGCCTACGAGCAGTACTTC.

CDR3 loop: CASSKRDKSNYGYTF. The CDR3 region has the DNA TGTGCCAGCAGCAAAAGGGACAAATCTAACTATGGCTACACCTTC. The chain recombines TRBV7-2 with TRBJ1-2, with D possibly TRBD1 on 6 matching bases. The CDR3 is 15 amino acids. CDR1 is SGHTA and CDR2 is FQGNSA in the germline V gene. Trimming removed 5 bases at V and 0 bases at J, with 13 bases between.

The gene calls are TRBV5-1 and TRBJ1-2, with D uncertain. This CDR3 contains 14 residues. The germline CDR1 and CDR2 sequences are SGHRS and YFSETQ. Trimming removed 3 bases at V and 3 bases at J, with 12 bases between. The CDR3 DNA reads TGCGCCAGCAGCTCCCTCGCAGGCGACTATGGCTACACCTTC. It codes for CASSSLAGDYGYTF.

The chain carries TRBV5-4 and TRBJ2-5, with 8 bases that match TRBD1. With 4 bases clipped from V and 2 bases from J, the junction kept 4 bases outside the gene matches. This CDR3 is built from 14 residues. Germline assignment: CDR1 SGHNT and CDR2 YYREEE (reference sequence). The CDR3 reads CASSRTGGQETQYF. DNA for the CDR3: TGTGCCAGCAGCCGAACAGGGGGACAAGAGACCCAGTACTTC.

Remarks on this clone: A junction end diverges from the germline sequence, so it may reflect a read error. The chain recombines TRBV7-9 with TRBJ1-4; a weak D match, TRBD1 (5 bases). The CDR3 runs to 16 residues. Germline V gene sequence: CDR1 SEHNR, CDR2 FQNEAQ (reference sequence). The CDR3 sequence is CSSSLGRGAANEKLFF. DNA for the CDR3: TGTTCCAGCAGCTTAGGGCGCGGGGCGGCTAATGAAAAACTGTTTTTT.

J is TRBJ1-2 and V is TRBV28, with TRBD1 identical over 7 bases. CDR1 and CDR2 (germline): MDHEN, SYDVKM. This CDR3 region has 15 residues. J lost 8 bases, V lost 4 bases, and 13 bases had no gene match. CDR3 amino acids: CASSSPDRARWGYTF. Here the CDR3 DNA reads TGTGCCAGCAGTTCCCCAGACAGGGCCCGATGGGGCTACACCTTC.

The chain carries TRBV4-1 and TRBJ1-4; D is unclear. The V gene lost 1 base and the J gene lost 4 bases, with 7 bases spanning the gap. From germline, CDR1 is MGHRA and CDR2 YSYEKL. The CDR3 is made up of 14 amino acids. The CDR3 is CASSQGEGNEKLFF. The DNA of the CDR3 is TGCGCCAGCAGCCAAGGGGAGGGTAATGAAAAACTGTTTTTT.

This clone was seen a few times. This chain links TRBV27 with TRBJ2-5, with 7 bases identical to TRBD1. There are 15 residues in the CDR3. The V and J ends lost 6 bases and 5 bases, in that order; junction bases with no gene match: 12. Germline V gene data show CDR1 as MNHEY and CDR2 as SMNVEV (reference sequence). The CDR3 loop reads CASRRMTGSRETQYF. The CDR3 DNA is TGTGCCAGCAGAAGAATGACAGGGTCCCGGGAGACCCAGTACTTC.

The chain recombines TRBV7-9 with TRBJ1-5; 10 bases align to TRBD1. Germline V gives CDR1 SEHNR, CDR2 FQNEAQ (reference sequence). The CDR3 covers 15 residues. The ends lost 1 base at V and 5 bases at J; junction bases unmatched: 2. CDR3 sequence (DNA): TGTGCCAGCAGCTTAGGGGGGACAGGGGATCAGCCCCAGCATTTT. Translated, it gives CASSLGGTGDQPQHF. Full variable domain (remainder filled in from reference TRBV7-9 and TRBJ1-5): DTGVSQNPRHKITKRGQNVTFRCDPISEHNRLYWYRQTLGQGPEFLTYFQNEAQLEKSRLLSDRFSAERPKGSFSTLEIQRTEQGDSAMYLCASSLGGTGDQPQHFGDGTRLSIL.